The next 20 T cell receptor beta chains were all read from a single sample in a study of T cells in Graves' hyperthyroidism and ophthalmopathy. The investigators amplified TCR beta CDR3 regions from RNA transcripts. The TCR CDR3 was amplified in a first-round RT-PCR using the HTBI primer set. TCRdb reprocessed the multiplex PCR reads with MiXCR, giving one entry per CDR3 protein. The sample lists a few hundred thousand distinct CDR3 sequences; about 15% were seen once. Source material: blood. The source of these receptors is a woman in her sixties or seventies with Graves' ophthalmopathy.

To note about this clonotype: A read error may be the cause here, since a much bigger clone is one base away. This rearrangement joins TRBV7-2 to TRBJ1-1; D gene ambiguous. The CDR3 runs 14 residues. From germline, CDR1 is SGHTA and CDR2 FQGNSA. V was trimmed by 5 bases and J by 0 bases, leaving 10 bases between them. CDR3 loop: CASSLTNLNTEAFF. As DNA, the CDR3 is TGTGCCAGCAGCCTGACGAACCTGAACACTGAAGCTTTCTTT.

The chain couples TRBV6-1 to TRBJ1-6; maybe TRBD1 (5 bases). Germline CDR1 is MNHNS and CDR2 is SASEGT. V was clipped by 6 bases and J by 6 bases, with 21 bases between them. The CDR3 is 17 residues long. The CDR3 reads CASRIQVSKTSNSPLHF. The CDR3 DNA reads TGTGCCAGCAGGATACAGGTTTCCAAGACTTCTAATTCACCCCTCCACTTT.

The J gene is TRBJ2-3, the V gene TRBV5-4; 10 bases are shared with TRBD2. The CDR3 runs to 14 residues. Germline V lookup: CDR1 SGHNT, CDR2 YYREEE (reference sequence). The J segment lost 5 bases and the V segment lost 2 bases, leaving 2 bases of the junction unmatched. The CDR3 nucleotides are TGTGCCAGCAGCTTCTCTAGCGGGAGAGATACGCAGTATTTT. Translated, it gives CASSFSSGRDTQYF.

V and J are TRBV6-5 and TRBJ2-7; either TRBD1 or TRBD2 may fit D (6 bases each). V shed 3 bases and J shed 4 bases, with 13 bases lying between them. Germline CDR1 MNHEY, CDR2 SVGAGI. The CDR3 totals 14 residues. CDR3 sequence: CASSYDRRGYEQYF. The CDR3 coding sequence is TGTGCCAGCAGTTATGATAGGAGGGGGTACGAGCAGTACTTC.

This clonotype came up many times. This rearrangement joins TRBV5-5 to TRBJ2-7, with 12 bases fitting TRBD2. The length of the CDR3 is 17 residues. The germline CDR1 and CDR2 sequences are SGHKS and YYEKEE (reference sequence). V lost 3 bases, J lost 1 base, and 8 bases stayed unmatched. The CDR3 region has the DNA TGTGCCAGCAGCTCCTCCGGACTAGCGGGACCATCCTACGAGCAGTACTTC. Translated: CASSSSGLAGPSYEQYF.

In its sample, this clonotype was seen many times. The gene calls are TRBV2 and TRBJ1-3, with TRBD1 identical over 8 bases. This CDR3 region has 15 residues. With 1 base clipped from V and 4 bases from J, the junction kept 3 bases outside the gene matches. In germline, CDR1 is SNHLY, CDR2 FYNNEI. CDR3 sequence: CASSEGQGIGNTIYF. CDR3 nucleotides: TGTGCCAGCAGTGAAGGACAGGGGATCGGAAACACCATATATTTT.

This clonotype was detected only a few times. A read error may be the cause here, since a much bigger clone is one base away. This sequence joins TRBV20-1 and TRBJ2-5; a weak D match, TRBD2 (5 bases). The CDR3 spans 14 residues. Trimming removed 2 bases at V and 2 bases at J, with 12 bases between. The germline V gene has CDR1 DFQATT and CDR2 SNEGSKA (reference sequence). CDR3 protein: CSARRGVAQETQYF. CDR3 DNA: TGCAGTGCTAGACGGGGTGTGGCACAAGAGACCCAGTACTTC.

A few counts support this clonotype. This chain uses TRBV6-1 with TRBJ1-5; TRBD1 might be the D (6 bases). Germline V gene sequence: CDR1 MNHNS, CDR2 SASEGT. V dropped 5 bases and J dropped 6 bases, with 26 bases sitting between them. CDR3 length: 18 residues. The CDR3 loop reads CASSSRVGGLKQGQPQHF. The CDR3 DNA follows: TGTGCCAGCAGTTCCCGTGTCGGGGGCCTGAAGCAGGGTCAGCCCCAGCATTTT.

CDR3 region: CASSPDHRGKSYEQYF. As DNA, the CDR3 is TGTGCCAGCAGCCCAGACCACAGGGGAAAGTCCTACGAGCAGTACTTC. The chain carries TRBV7-6 and TRBJ2-7; 7 bases are a match to TRBD1. The J segment lost 1 base and the V segment lost 5 bases, leaving 11 bases of the junction unmatched. The CDR3 covers 16 residues. Germline V gene lookup returns CDR1 SGHVS and CDR2 FNYEAQ. Using reference TRBV7-6 and TRBJ2-7 for the parts outside the CDR3, the full variable domain is GAGVSQSPRYKVTKRGQDVALRCDPISGHVSLYWYRQALGQGPEFLTYFNYEAQQDKSGLPNDRFSAERPEGSISTLTIQRTEQRDSAMYRCASSPDHRGKSYEQYFGPGTRLTVT.

V gene TRBV20-1 combines with J gene TRBJ2-2, with a weak D call TRBD2 (5 bases). The V end lost 3 bases, the J end lost 6 bases, and 11 bases lay between the germline ends. This CDR3 comprises 13 residues. Germline CDR1 reads DFQATT; CDR2 reads SNEGSKA (reference sequence). The CDR3 is CSASPTSSGELFF. CDR3 nucleotide sequence: TGCAGTGCTAGCCCCACTAGTTCCGGGGAGCTGTTTTTT.

This clonotype was recorded many times. The chain recombines TRBV4-3 with TRBJ1-1; D perhaps matches TRBD1 (6 bases). The CDR3 is made up of 15 amino acids. Germline-derived CDR1 and CDR2 are LGHNA and YSLEER. The V end was cut by 4 bases, the J end by 2 bases, with 14 bases between. The DNA for the CDR3 is TGCGCCAGCAGCCCCGGACAGACAGTTAACACTGAAGCTTTCTTT. This translates into CASSPGQTVNTEAFF.

The chain uses TRBV20-1 and TRBJ2-7; D gene ambiguous. The CDR3 is made up of 13 amino acids. Germline V gives CDR1 DFQATT, CDR2 SNEGSKA (reference sequence). V was shortened by 3 bases and J by 0 bases, with 9 bases between the two germline ends. CDR3 sequence: CSARVPSSYEQYF. CDR3 nucleotide sequence: TGCAGTGCTAGGGTCCCGAGCTCCTACGAGCAGTACTTC.

Many counts were recorded for this clonotype. The chain recombines TRBV4-3 with TRBJ2-3; D tentatively reads TRBD1 or TRBD2 (5 bases each). With 1 base removed from V and 5 bases from J, the gap between germline ends came to 16 bases. Germline V gene lookup returns CDR1 LGHNA and CDR2 YSLEER. CDR3 length: 16 amino acids. The CDR3 loop is CASSQGTGLTRDTQYF. For the CDR3, the DNA is TGCGCCAGCAGCCAAGGAACAGGACTTACAAGAGATACGCAGTATTTT.

Worth noting for this clonotype: This clone may be a read error of a much larger clone one base away. The chain employs TRBV15 and TRBJ1-1, with TRBD1 matching over 8 bases. Germline CDR1 is LNHNV and CDR2 is YYDKDF (reference sequence). Trimming took 4 bases from V and 4 from J; bases not matched to a gene: 5. The length of the CDR3 is 14 residues. As DNA, the CDR3 is TGTGCCACCAGCAAGTCAGGGACAGGCACTGAAGCTTTCTTT. It encodes CATSKSGTGTEAFF.

Of note for this clonotype: The CDR3 does not end in the conserved phenylalanine or tryptophan, so this is likely a read error. The CDR3 DNA reads TGTGCCAGCAGTTTAGGGGGCAGGGTAAACCAGCCCCAGCATCTT. Protein sequence: CASSLGGRVNQPQHL. The chain uses TRBV27 and TRBJ1-5; perhaps TRBD1 as D (6 bases). The germline CDR1 and CDR2 sequences are MNHEY and SMNVEV (reference sequence). The ends were cut back, 2 bases at V and 7 bases at J, with 15 bases in the middle. This CDR3 is built from 15 residues.

A few counts support this clonotype. The chain carries TRBV5-1 and TRBJ2-1; TRBD2 might be the D (6 bases). Deletions cut 5 bases from V and 0 bases from J, with 12 bases between. CDR3 size: 15 residues. Germline CDR1 reads SGHRS; CDR2 reads YFSETQ. CDR3 DNA: TGCGCCAGCAGAAGTAGCGGATACTCCTACAATGAGCAGTTCTTC. This translates into CASRSSGYSYNEQFF. The whole variable domain, remainder taken from reference TRBV5-1 and TRBJ2-1, is KAGVTQTPRYLIKTRGQQVTLSCSPISGHRSVSWYQQTPGQGLQFLFEYFSETQRNKGNFPGRFSGRQFSNSRSEMNVSTLELGDSALYLCASRSSGYSYNEQFFGPGTRLTVL.

This clonotype was detected ten times or more. This chain joins TRBV5-1 and TRBJ2-7, with D possibly matching TRBD1 (5 bases). This CDR3 is 14 amino acids long. Trimming stripped 0 bases from V and 1 base from J, with 8 bases between. CDR1 and CDR2 (germline): SGHRS, YFSETQ. CDR3 sequence reads: CASSLVSGSYEQYF. CDR3 bases: TGCGCCAGCAGCTTGGTCTCAGGGTCCTACGAGCAGTACTTC.

For this clonotype: One end of the junction does not line up with germline, which may come from a read error. The chain couples TRBV7-8 to TRBJ1-5; no firm D call. Germline-derived CDR1 and CDR2 are SGHVS and FQNEAQ. There are 17 residues in the CDR3. The CDR3 spells CTSSLSRSWGSNQPQHF. The CDR3 DNA reads TGTACCAGCAGCTTATCAAGGTCTTGGGGTAGCAATCAGCCCCAGCATTTT.

DNA for the CDR3: TGCGCCAGCAGGAGCGGGGGGGCGGTTTACGAGCAGTACTTC. This translates into CASRSGGAVYEQYF. The rearrangement links TRBV5-1 to TRBJ2-7, with 10 bases lining up with TRBD2. The CDR3 spans 14 residues. Germline V gene data show CDR1 as SGHRS and CDR2 as YFSETQ. V shed 5 bases and J 4 bases; nucleotides not matched to a gene: 6. Drawing the rest from reference TRBV5-1 and TRBJ2-7, the complete variable domain is KAGVTQTPRYLIKTRGQQVTLSCSPISGHRSVSWYQQTPGQGLQFLFEYFSETQRNKGNFPGRFSGRQFSNSRSEMNVSTLELGDSALYLCASRSGGAVYEQYFGPGTRLTVT.

The table lists this clonotype with many counts. This chain uses TRBV12-3 or TRBV12-4 with TRBJ2-7; the match to TRBD2 covers 7 bases. V lost 6 bases to trimming and J lost 3 bases; unmatched junction nucleotides: 8. This CDR3 spans 14 amino acids. The CDR3 sequence: CASRAGGGGYEQYF. The CDR3 DNA is TGTGCCAGCAGAGCCGGTGGGGGGGGCTACGAGCAGTACTTC.